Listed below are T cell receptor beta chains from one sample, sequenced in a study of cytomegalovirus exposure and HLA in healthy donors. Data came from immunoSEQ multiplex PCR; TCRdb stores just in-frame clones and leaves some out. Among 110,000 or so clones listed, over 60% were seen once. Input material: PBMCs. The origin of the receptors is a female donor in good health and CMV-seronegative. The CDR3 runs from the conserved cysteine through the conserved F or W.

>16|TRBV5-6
CASSLGVASPYEKLFF
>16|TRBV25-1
CASSVNRDRVSYEQYF
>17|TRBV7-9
CASSYRDRHSSGNTIYF
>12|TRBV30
CAWGGGPQPQHF
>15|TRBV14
CASSQKRGQKETQYF
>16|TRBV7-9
CASSPSPTSGKNIQYF
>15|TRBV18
CASSPMSFSGNTIYF
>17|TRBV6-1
CASSEIQGRGRSQPQHF
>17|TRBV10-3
CAISESGTSGGTYEQYF
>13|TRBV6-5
CASSEVGGGEQYF
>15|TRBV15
CATSRDQWREETQYF
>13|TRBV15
CATSSGTSHEQFF
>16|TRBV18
CASSPLAGGPGDTQYF